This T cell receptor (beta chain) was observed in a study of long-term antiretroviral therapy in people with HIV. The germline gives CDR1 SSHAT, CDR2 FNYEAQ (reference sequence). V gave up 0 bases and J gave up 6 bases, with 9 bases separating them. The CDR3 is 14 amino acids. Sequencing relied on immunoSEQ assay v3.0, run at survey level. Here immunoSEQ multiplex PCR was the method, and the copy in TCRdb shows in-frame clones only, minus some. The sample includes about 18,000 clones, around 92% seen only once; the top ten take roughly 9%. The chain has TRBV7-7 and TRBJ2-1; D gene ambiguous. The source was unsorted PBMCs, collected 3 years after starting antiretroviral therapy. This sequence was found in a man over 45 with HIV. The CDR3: CASSLASLSNEQFF. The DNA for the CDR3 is TGTGCCAGCAGCTTAGCGAGTTTGAGCAATGAGCAGTTCTTC.